This T cell receptor (beta chain) derives from a study of vaccination effects on CD4 cells after COVID-19. Turning to the study itself: The cohort was immunized with two doses of either the BNT162b2 or mRNA-1273 vaccine.

Study-wide findings and caveats: Convalescent patients numbered few in the study; early post-infection timepoints were missing entirely.

This CDR3 region has 13 residues. Germline loops: CDR1 MNHEY, CDR2 SVGAGI. V gave up 8 bases and J gave up 8 bases, with 15 bases separating them. Generated by immunoSEQ multiplex PCR, the TCRdb table keeps only in-frame clones and is missing some. The sample includes under 80,000 clones, about 79% of them seen just once. Details on this clone: As yet, its antigen is unknown.

ViraFEST assay sequencing came after antigen-specific CD4+ T cells were expanded with viral peptide pools. Culture lasted roughly eleven days before CD4+ T cell isolation. None of these healthy vaccinees had been infected with SARS-CoV-2 before vaccination. It was with about 10 IU/ml IL-2 and roughly 9.2 ug/ml peptides that roughly 2.2 million PBMC per well were cultured. The receptor comes from a human donor who received a COVID-19 vaccine. The chain uses TRBV6-5 and TRBJ1-4; a weak D match, TRBD1 (5 bases). The specimen comprised CD4+ T cells from PBMCs cultured with SARS-CoV-2 spike peptides, sampled before COVID-19 vaccination. The CDR3 region is CASLRGSGEKLFF. Written as DNA, the CDR3 is TGTGCCAGCCTGCGGGGGAGTGGGGAAAAACTGTTTTTT.